This entry features one T cell receptor beta chain sequence. Other DNA sequences in this specimen translate into the identical CDR3. These data are taken from a study of blood T cell repertoires in COVID-19. The CDR3 sequence is 13 residues long. V lost 6 bases, J lost 4 bases, and 10 bases lay in between. Authors' data handling: Estimation of nucleated cell counts was performed using reference gene primer amplification. TCRdb keeps only in-frame clones here, not all; method: immunoSEQ multiplex PCR. V, J and clone size were drawn from that table, and D and trimming were deduced from the DNA. The sample lists about 170,000 clones; about 80% were seen once. Those enrolled, adults aged 18 to 89 years, came from some 23 US areas.

The receptor was derived from a woman aged 70-85 years in a cohort exposed to, infected with or recovered from COVID-19 (not recorded which). The sample consisted of PBMCs or T cells enriched from blood (not recorded which). The rearrangement joins TRBV12-3 or TRBV12-4 to TRBJ1-5, with a possible D match to TRBD1 (6 bases). CDR3 coding DNA: TGTGCCAGCAGCCCCGACAGGAATCAGCCCCAGCATTTT. Its protein product is CASSPDRNQPQHF.